The following is a T cell receptor beta chain sequence with its context. The antigen remains unidentified. This CDR3 is 17 amino acids long. Between the trimmed V and J ends, which lost 0 bases and 9 bases, there was a span of 24 bases. Germline V CDR1 and CDR2: MRHNA, SNTAGT. cDNA came from roughly 0.53 to 1 ug RNA primed by random hexamers. TCR beta CDR3 was amplified by immunoSEQ covering 54 Vbeta and 13 Jbeta. TCRdb re-analysed the immunoSEQ multiplex PCR reads in MiXCR, keeping a single row per CDR3 protein. The profile shows around 280,000 distinct CDR3 sequences, 92% of them singletons. This entry comes from a study of CD8 T cells in Susac syndrome. Study-level points and caveats: The study recognized that the number of individuals in its TCR sequencing and HLA analysis was relatively small.

It was treatment-naive patients with stable or active relapsing-remitting disease who made up the multiple sclerosis controls. TEMRA cells were FACS-enriched and CD8+ and CD4+ T cells negatively isolated. The source is a human donor with multiple sclerosis. The chain employs TRBV6-4 and TRBJ2-7; the D gene could be TRBD1 or TRBD2 (5 bases each). The specimen sequenced was CD4+ T cells from PBMCs. The CDR3 is CASSDSVGFPSGPSQYF. CDR3 in DNA: TGTGCCAGCAGTGACTCGGTAGGTTTTCCGTCGGGGCCATCGCAGTACTTC.